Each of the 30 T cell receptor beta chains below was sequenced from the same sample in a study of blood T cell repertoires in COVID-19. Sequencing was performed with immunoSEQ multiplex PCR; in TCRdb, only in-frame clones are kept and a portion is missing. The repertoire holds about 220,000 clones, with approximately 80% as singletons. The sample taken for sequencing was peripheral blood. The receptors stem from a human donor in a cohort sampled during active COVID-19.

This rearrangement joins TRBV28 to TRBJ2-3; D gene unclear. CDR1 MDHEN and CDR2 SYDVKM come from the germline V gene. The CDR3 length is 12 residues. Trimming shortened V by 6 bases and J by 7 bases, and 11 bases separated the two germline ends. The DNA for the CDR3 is TGTGCCAGCAGCGTTTCAGGATATACGCAGTATTTT. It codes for CASSVSGYTQYF.

In DNA form, the CDR3 reads TGTGCCAGCAGCTTAAACCCCACTAGCGGGGATTACACAGATACGCAGTATTTT. Residues: CASSLNPTSGDYTDTQYF. The chain links TRBV7-2 to TRBJ2-3, with 10 bases fitting TRBD2. The CDR3 contains 18 residues. The germline V gene encodes CDR1 SGHTA and CDR2 FQGNSA. Losses at the gene ends were 2 bases for V and 2 bases for J; bases not matched to a gene: 10.

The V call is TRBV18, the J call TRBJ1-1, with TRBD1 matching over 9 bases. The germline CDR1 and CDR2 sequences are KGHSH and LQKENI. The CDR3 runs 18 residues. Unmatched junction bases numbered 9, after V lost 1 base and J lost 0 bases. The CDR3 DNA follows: TGTGCCAGCTCACCACTGGGACCGAGACAGGGGGTGAACACTGAAGCTTTCTTT. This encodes CASSPLGPRQGVNTEAFF.

The CDR3 sequence is CASSPPTGQANEQYF. The CDR3 DNA sequence: TGTGCCAGCAGCCCACCCACCGGACAGGCCAACGAGCAGTACTTC. V usage is TRBV3-1 (or the pseudogene TRBV3-2) and J usage is TRBJ2-7, with TRBD1 matching 7 bases. The V gene's germline CDR1 is LGHDT and CDR2 YNNKEL (reference sequence). The V and J ends lost 4 bases and 5 bases, in that order; junction bases with no gene match: 11. The CDR3 extends over 15 amino acids.

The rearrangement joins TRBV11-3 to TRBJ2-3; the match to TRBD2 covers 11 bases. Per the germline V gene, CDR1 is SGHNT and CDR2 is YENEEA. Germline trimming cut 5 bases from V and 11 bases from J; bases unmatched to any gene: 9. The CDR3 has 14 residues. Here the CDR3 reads CASSLRGTSGRQYF. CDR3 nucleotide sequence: TGTGCCAGCAGCCTCCGGGGGACTAGCGGAAGGCAGTATTTT.

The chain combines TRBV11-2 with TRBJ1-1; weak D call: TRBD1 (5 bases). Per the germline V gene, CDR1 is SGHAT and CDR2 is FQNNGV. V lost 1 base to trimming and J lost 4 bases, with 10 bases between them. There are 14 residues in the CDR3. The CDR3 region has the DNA TGTGCCAGCAGCTTAGCTCAGGGCGCCACTGAAGCTTTCTTT. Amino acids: CASSLAQGATEAFF.

CDR3 amino acids: CASSLRFEESSGNTIYF. The CDR3 DNA reads as TGTGCCAGCAGTTTAAGGTTCGAGGAATCCTCTGGAAACACCATATATTTT. The J gene is TRBJ1-3, the V gene TRBV28; D is unclear. The CDR3 loop spans 17 amino acids. Between the trimmed V and J ends, which lost 2 bases and 0 bases, there was a span of 14 bases. Germline V lookup: CDR1 MDHEN, CDR2 SYDVKM.

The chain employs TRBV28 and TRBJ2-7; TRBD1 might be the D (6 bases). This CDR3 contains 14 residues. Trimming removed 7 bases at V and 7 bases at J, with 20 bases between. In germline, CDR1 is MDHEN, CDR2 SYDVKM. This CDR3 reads CASKRDTGVGEQYF. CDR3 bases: TGTGCCAGCAAACGGGACACGGGCGTTGGGGAGCAGTACTTC.

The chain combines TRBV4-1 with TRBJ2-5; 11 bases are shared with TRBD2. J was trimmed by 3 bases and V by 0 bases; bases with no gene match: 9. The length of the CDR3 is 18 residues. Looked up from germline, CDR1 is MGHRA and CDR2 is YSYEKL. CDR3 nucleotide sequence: TGCGCCAGCAGCCAAGACCCCCGGCTAGCGGGGGGCAAAGAGACCCAGTACTTC. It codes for CASSQDPRLAGGKETQYF.

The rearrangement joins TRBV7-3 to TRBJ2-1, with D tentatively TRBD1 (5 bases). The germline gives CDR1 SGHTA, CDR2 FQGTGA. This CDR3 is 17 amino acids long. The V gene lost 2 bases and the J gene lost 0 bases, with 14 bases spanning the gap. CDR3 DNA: TGTGCCAGCAGCTTAGTAGCTGGGGCATCCTCCTACAATGAGCAGTTCTTC. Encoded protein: CASSLVAGASSYNEQFF.

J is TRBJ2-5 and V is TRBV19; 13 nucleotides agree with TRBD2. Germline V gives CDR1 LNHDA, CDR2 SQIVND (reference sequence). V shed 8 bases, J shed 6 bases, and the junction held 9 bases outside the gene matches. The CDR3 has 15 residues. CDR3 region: CASSLLAGGPQTQYF. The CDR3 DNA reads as TGTGCCAGTTCCCTACTAGCGGGGGGGCCTCAGACCCAGTACTTC.

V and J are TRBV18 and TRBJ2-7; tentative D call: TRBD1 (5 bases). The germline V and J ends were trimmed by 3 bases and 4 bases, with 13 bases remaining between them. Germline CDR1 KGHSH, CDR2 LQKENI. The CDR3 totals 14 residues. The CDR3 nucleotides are TGTGCCAGCTCACCTGTAAGTCAGGGTTACGAGCAGTACTTC. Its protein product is CASSPVSQGYEQYF.

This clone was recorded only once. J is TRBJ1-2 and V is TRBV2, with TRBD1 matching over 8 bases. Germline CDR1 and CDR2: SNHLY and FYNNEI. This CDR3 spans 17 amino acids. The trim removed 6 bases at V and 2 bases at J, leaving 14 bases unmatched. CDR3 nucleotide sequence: TGTGCCAGCAGCCAACCCGAGACAGGGGCTCTAAACTATGGCTACACCTTC. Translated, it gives CASSQPETGALNYGYTF.

The CDR3 is CAISESSSGRADGELFF. The CDR3 DNA reads as TGTGCCATCAGTGAGTCGAGCAGCGGGAGGGCAGACGGGGAGCTGTTTTTT. The rearrangement links TRBV10-3 to TRBJ2-2; 10 nucleotides agree with TRBD2. V lost 0 bases to trimming and J lost 7 bases; unmatched junction nucleotides: 8. This CDR3 is 17 amino acids long. In germline, CDR1 is ENHRY, CDR2 SYGVKD.

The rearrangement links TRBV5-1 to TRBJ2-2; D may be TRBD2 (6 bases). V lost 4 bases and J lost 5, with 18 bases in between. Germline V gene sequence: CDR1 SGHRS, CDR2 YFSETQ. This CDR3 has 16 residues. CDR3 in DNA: TGCGCCAGCAGCATCGGACTCCCGGAGGGAACCGGGGAGCTGTTTTTT. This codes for CASSIGLPEGTGELFF.

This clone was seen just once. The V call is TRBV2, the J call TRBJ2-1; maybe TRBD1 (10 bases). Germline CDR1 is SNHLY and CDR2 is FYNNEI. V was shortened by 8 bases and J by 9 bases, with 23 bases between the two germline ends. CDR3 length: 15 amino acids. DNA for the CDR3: TGTGCCAGCGGACCGGGACAGGGGACTAGCAGTGAGCAGTTCTTC. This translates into CASGPGQGTSSEQFF.

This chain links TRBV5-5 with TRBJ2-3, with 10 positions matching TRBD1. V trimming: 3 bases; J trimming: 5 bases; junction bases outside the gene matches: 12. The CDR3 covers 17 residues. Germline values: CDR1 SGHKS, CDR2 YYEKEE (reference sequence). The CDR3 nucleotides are TGTGCCAGCAGCTCTCCTCCGGGGACAGGGGTGGGAGATACGCAGTATTTT. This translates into CASSSPPGTGVGDTQYF.

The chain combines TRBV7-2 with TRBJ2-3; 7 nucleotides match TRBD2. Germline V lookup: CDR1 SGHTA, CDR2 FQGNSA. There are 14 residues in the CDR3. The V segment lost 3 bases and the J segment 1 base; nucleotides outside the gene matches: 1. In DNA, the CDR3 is TGTGCCAGCAGCTTTGGGGGGGGCACAGATACGCAGTATTTT. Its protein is CASSFGGGTDTQYF.

The CDR3 region is CASSLGAGGLEQFF. CDR3 DNA: TGCGCCAGCAGCTTGGGAGCGGGAGGTCTTGAGCAGTTCTTC. The genes are TRBV5-1 and TRBJ2-1, with 9 bases lining up with TRBD2. Trimming cost V 0 bases and J 9 bases; bases outside gene matches: 4. CDR1 is SGHRS, CDR2 YFSETQ, per germline. CDR3 length: 14 residues.

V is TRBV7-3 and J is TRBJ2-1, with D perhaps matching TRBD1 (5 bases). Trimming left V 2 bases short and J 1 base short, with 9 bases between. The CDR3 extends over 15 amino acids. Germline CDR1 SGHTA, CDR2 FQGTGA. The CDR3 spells CASSLDYRSYNEQFF. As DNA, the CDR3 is TGTGCCAGCAGCTTAGATTACAGGTCCTACAATGAGCAGTTCTTC.

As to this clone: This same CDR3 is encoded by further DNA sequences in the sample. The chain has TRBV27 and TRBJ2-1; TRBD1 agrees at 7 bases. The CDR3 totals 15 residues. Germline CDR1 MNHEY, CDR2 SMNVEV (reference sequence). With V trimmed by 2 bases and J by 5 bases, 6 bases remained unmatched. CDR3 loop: CASSLPGQLNNEQFF. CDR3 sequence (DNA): TGTGCCAGCAGTTTACCGGGACAGCTCAACAATGAGCAGTTCTTC.

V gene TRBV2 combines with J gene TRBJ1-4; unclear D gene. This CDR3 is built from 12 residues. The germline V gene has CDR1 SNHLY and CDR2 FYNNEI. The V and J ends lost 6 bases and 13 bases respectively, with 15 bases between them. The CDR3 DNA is TGTGCCAGCAGCCTCCGCGAGTACGGACTGTTTTTT. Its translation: CASSLREYGLFF. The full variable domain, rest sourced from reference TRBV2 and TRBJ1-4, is EPEVTQTPSHQVTQMGQEVILRCVPISNHLYFYWYRQILGQKVEFLVSFYNNEISEKSEIFDDQFSVERPDGSNFTLKIRSTKLEDSAMYFCASSLREYGLFFGSGTQLSVL.

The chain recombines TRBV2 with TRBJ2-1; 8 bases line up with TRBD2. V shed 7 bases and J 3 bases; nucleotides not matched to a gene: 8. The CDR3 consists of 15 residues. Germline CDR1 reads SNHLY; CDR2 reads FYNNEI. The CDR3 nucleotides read TGTGCCAGCACTCCAGGGGCGGGAGGCTACAATGAGCAGTTCTTC. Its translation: CASTPGAGGYNEQFF.

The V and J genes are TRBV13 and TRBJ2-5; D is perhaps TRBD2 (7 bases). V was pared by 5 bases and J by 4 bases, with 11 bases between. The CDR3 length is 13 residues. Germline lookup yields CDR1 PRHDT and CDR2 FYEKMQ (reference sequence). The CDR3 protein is CASSPRGGETQYF. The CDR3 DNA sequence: TGTGCCAGCAGCCCGAGGGGGGGAGAGACCCAGTACTTC.

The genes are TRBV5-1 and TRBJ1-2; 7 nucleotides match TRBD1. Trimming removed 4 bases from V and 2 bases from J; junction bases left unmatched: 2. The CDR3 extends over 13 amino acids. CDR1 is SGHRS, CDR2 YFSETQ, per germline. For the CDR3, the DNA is TGCGCCAGCAGCCAGGACAGGAACTATGGCTACACCTTC. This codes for CASSQDRNYGYTF.

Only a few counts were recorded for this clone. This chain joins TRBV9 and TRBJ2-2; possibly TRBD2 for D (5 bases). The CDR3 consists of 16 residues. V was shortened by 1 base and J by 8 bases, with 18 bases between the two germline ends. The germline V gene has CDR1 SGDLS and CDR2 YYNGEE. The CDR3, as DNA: TGTGCCAGCAGCGTACTGGGCCGCGGGTCCGCTGGGGAGCTGTTTTTT. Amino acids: CASSVLGRGSAGELFF.

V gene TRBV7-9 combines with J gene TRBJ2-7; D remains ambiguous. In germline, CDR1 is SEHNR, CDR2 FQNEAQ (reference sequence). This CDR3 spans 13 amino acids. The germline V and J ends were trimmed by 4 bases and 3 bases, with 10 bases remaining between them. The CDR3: CASSSYRDYEQYF. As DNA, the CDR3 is TGTGCCAGCAGCTCTTACAGAGACTACGAGCAGTACTTC.

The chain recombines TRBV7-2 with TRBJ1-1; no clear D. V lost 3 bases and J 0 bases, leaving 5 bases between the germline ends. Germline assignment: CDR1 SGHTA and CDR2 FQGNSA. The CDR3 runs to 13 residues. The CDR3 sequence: CASSFLLNTEAFF. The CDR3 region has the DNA TGTGCCAGCAGCTTTCTCCTGAACACTGAAGCTTTCTTT.

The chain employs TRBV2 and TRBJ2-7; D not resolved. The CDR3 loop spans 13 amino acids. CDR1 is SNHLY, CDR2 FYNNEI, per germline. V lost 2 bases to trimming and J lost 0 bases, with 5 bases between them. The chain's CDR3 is CASSESGSYEQYF. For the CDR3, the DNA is TGTGCCAGCAGTGAATCGGGCTCCTACGAGCAGTACTTC.

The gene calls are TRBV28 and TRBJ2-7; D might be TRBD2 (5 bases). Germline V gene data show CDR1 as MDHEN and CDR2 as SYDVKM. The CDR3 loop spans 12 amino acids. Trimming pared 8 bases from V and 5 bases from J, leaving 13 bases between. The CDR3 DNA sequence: TGTGCCAGCTGGACCGGTAGCGACGAGCAGTACTTC. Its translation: CASWTGSDEQYF.